This TCR beta chain was obtained from a study of T cells in localized non-small cell lung cancer. Assay: immunoSEQ multiplex PCR; the TCRdb copy retains only in-frame clones and omits some. This sample has some 38,000 clones; approximately 90% occur once, and the top ten carry around 6.1%. To note about this clone: Its matching antigen is unknown.

The study's findings and limits: Uninvolved adjacent lung had higher T cell clonality than tumor and all other tissues.

The germline gives CDR1 GTSNPN, CDR2 SVGIG (reference sequence). V was trimmed by 5 bases and J by 0 bases, leaving 7 bases between them. The CDR3 runs to 12 residues. The specimen comprised peripheral blood mononuclear cells, sampled before any cancer treatment. This receptor was identified in a male donor aged 60 or over with stage II lung adenocarcinoma. The gene calls are TRBV30 and TRBJ2-5, with D perhaps TRBD1 (6 bases). CDR3 nucleotide sequence: TGTGCCTGGGACAGGAACCAAGAGACCCAGTACTTC. Encoded protein: CAWDRNQETQYF.